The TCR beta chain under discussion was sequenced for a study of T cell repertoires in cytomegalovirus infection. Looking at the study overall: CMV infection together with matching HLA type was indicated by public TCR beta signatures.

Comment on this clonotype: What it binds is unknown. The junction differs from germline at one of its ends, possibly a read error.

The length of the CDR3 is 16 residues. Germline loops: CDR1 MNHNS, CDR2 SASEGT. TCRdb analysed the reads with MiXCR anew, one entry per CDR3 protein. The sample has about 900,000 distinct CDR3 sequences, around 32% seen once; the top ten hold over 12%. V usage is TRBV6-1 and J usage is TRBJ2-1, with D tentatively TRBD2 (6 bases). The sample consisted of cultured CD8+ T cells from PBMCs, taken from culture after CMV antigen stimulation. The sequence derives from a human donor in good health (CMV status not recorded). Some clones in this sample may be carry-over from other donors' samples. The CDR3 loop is CASSEEVAVGYNEQSF. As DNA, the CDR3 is TGTGCCAGCAGTGAAGAGGTAGCGGTGGGGTACAATGAGCAGTCCTTC.